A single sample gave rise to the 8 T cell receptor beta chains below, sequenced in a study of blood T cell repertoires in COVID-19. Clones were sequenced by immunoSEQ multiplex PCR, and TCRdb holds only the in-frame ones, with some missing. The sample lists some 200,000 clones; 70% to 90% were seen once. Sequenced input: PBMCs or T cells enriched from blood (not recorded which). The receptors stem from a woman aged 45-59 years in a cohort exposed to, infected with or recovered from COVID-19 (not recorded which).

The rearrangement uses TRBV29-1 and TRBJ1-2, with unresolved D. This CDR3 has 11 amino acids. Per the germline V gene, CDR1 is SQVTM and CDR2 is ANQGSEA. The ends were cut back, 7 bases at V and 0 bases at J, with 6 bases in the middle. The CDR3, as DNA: TGCAGCGGAAGCACTAACTATGGCTACACCTTC. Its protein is CSGSTNYGYTF. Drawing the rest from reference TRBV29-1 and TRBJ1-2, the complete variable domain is SAVISQKPSRDICQRGTSLTIQCQVDSQVTMMFWYRQQPGQSLTLIATANQGSEATYESGFVIDKFPISRPNLTFSTLTVSNMSPEDSSIYLCSGSTNYGYTFGSGTRLTVV.

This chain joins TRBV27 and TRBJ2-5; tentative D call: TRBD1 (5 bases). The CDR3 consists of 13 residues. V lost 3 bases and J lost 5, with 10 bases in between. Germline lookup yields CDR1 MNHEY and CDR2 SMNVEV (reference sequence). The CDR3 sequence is CASSFSGWETQYF. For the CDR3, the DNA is TGTGCCAGCAGTTTTTCAGGGTGGGAGACCCAGTACTTC.

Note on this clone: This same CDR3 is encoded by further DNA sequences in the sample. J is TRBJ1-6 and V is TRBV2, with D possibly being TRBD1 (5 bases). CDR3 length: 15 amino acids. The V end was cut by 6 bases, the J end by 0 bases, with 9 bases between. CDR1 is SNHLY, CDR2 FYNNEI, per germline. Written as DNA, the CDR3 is TGTGCCAGCAGAGACAGAAGCTCCTATAATTCACCCCTCCACTTT. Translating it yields CASRDRSSYNSPLHF.

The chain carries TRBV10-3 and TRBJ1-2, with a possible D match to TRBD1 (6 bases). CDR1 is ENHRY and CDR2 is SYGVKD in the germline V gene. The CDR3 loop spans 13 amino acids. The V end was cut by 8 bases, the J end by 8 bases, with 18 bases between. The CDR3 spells CAIGQGRMEGYTF. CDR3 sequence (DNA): TGTGCCATCGGGCAGGGGAGAATGGAGGGCTACACCTTC.

The CDR3 nucleotides are TGTGCCAGCAGCAAAACGTTCACAGGGGACTCCCAAGAGACCCAGTACTTC. This sequence encodes CASSKTFTGDSQETQYF. The V gene is TRBV21-1, the J gene TRBJ2-5; TRBD1, the table's D call, lacks a check against the DNA. TRBV21-1 is given as a pseudogene. This CDR3 is 17 amino acids long.

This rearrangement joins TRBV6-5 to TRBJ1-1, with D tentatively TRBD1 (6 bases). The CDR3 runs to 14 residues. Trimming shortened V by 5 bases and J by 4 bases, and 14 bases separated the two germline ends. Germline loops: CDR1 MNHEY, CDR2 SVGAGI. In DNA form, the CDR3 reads TGTGCCAGCAGTAATCACAGGGTAGGCACTGAAGCTTTCTTT. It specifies CASSNHRVGTEAFF.

Here the CDR3 DNA reads TGCGCCAGCAGCCAGCCCAGGGGAACTAGCGACCACCCGAGGGACACCGGGGAGCTGTTTTTT. It encodes CASSQPRGTSDHPRDTGELFF. The chain joins TRBV4-1 to TRBJ2-2; perhaps TRBD2 as D (7 bases). V was trimmed by 3 bases and J by 3 bases, leaving 29 bases between them. This CDR3 is built from 21 residues. Germline CDR1 and CDR2: MGHRA and YSYEKL.

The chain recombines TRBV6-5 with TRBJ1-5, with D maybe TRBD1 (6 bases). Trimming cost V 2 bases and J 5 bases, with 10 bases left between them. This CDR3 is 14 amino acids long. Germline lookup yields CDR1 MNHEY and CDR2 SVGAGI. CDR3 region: CASSYMKGDQPQHF. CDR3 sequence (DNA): TGTGCCAGCAGTTACATGAAGGGGGATCAGCCCCAGCATTTT.